The entry that follows covers one TCR beta chain sequence. The antigen is unknown. These data originate in a study of T cells in localized non-small cell lung cancer. Measured with immunoSEQ multiplex PCR; TCRdb has only the in-frame clones, and not every one. The table lists about 91,000 clones, 87% of them singletons. Germline CDR1 SEHNR, CDR2 FQNEAQ (reference sequence). Germline trimming cut 5 bases from V and 7 bases from J; bases unmatched to any gene: 13. This CDR3 has 17 amino acids. The study, taken as a whole, reports: Overall survival was longer when the density of T cells in the blood was higher. Tumor samples were not multi-region, leaving intratumor heterogeneity unexcluded. When the top 100 tumor clones were examined, a median approximately 59 of them also appeared in the adjacent lung, which was paired and uninvolved. Clonality of T cells reached its maximum in uninvolved adjacent lung, surpassing tumor.

This specimen consisted of peripheral blood, obtained before any cancer treatment. The V gene is TRBV7-9, the J gene TRBJ1-4; 10 bases are a match to TRBD1. The clonotype comes from a man between 40 and 75 years old with stage I squamous cell lung carcinoma. DNA for the CDR3: TGTGCCAGCAGCAAAATTACGGGGACAGGGGATACTGAAAAACTGTTTTTT. It translates to CASSKITGTGDTEKLFF. Supplemented by reference TRBV7-9 and TRBJ1-4, the full variable domain reads DTGVSQNPRHKITKRGQNVTFRCDPISEHNRLYWYRQTLGQGPEFLTYFQNEAQLEKSRLLSDRFSAERPKGSFSTLEIQRTEQGDSAMYLCASSKITGTGDTEKLFFGSGTQLSVL.